This TCR beta chain was documented in a study of beta chain features in type 1 diabetes. Study outcomes and limitations: TCRB CDR3 length was moderately but significantly reduced in all four CD4+ subsets of Type 1 diabetes patients. Naive, central memory and Treg TCRB repertoires seemed to resemble each other more closely in patients than they did in healthy donors.

This clone has only a few counts. Its antigen is not known. Between the trimmed V and J ends, which lost 3 bases and 2 bases, there was a span of 11 bases. CDR1 and CDR2 (germline): SGHAT, FQNNGV. The CDR3 runs to 14 residues. Cells sorted by CD45RO/CCR7/CD25/CD127/CD95/CD27 comprised CD4+ naive, central memory, regulatory and stem cell-like memory cells. The isolated RNA, all of it, was reverse transcribed, so expressed TCRB transcripts were what got sequenced. Clones were sequenced by immunoSEQ multiplex PCR, and TCRdb holds only the in-frame ones, with some missing. The profile shows over 700,000 clones, around a sixth of them singletons.

This TCR was sampled from a woman under 30 in good health. Sequenced material: naive CD4+ T cells from blood. The V call is TRBV11-2, the J call TRBJ2-7; D remains ambiguous. The CDR3 region is CASSFNVLTYEQYF. The CDR3 nucleotides are TGTGCCAGCAGCTTCAATGTCCTCACCTACGAGCAGTACTTC.